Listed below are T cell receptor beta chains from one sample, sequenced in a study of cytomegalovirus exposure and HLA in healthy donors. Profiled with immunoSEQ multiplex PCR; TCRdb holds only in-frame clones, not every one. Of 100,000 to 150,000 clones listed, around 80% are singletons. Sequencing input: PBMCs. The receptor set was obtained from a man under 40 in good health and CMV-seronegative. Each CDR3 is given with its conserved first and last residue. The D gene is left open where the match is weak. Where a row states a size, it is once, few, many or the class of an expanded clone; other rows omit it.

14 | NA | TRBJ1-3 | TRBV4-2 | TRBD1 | TGTGCCAGCAGCCGGGACAGGGCCGGAAACACCATATATTTT | CASSRDRAGNTIYF
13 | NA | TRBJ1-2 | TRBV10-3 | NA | TGTGCCACCAAGGGGGACGTTAACTATGGCTACACCTTC | CATKGDVNYGYTF
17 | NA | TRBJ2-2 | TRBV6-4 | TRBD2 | TGTGCCAGCAGTGGGACTAGCGGGAGGACGAACACCGGGGAGCTGTTTTTT | CASSGTSGRTNTGELFF
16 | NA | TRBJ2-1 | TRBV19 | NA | TGTGCCAGTAGTCGGACAACGACCTTCTCCTACAATGAGCAGTTCTTC | CASSRTTTFSYNEQFF
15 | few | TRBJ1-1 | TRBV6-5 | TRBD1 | TGTGCCAGCAGTTACTCGAACAGGGGAAACACTGAAGCTTTCTTT | CASSYSNRGNTEAFF
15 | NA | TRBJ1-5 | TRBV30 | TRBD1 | TGTGCCTGGAGTAAAACAGGGACAGGCAATCAGCCCCAGCATTTT | CAWSKTGTGNQPQHF
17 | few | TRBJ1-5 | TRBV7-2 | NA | TGTGCCAGCAGCATATCCCCTATAGTGAGTCGCAATCAGCCCCAGCATTTT | CASSISPIVSRNQPQHF
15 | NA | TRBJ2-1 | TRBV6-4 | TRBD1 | TGTGCCAGCAGCCCCGGGACAGGGGGCTACAATGAGCAGTTCTTC | CASSPGTGGYNEQFF
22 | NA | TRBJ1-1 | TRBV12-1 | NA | TGTGCCAGCAGCTTTGCGCTACCGGGACAGGGGGGTATCCGGGTGCTGAACACTGAAGCTTTCTTT | CASSFALPGQGGIRVLNTEAFF
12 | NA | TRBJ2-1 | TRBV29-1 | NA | TGCAGCGTTGATTGGTACACCAATGAGCAGTTCTTC | CSVDWYTNEQFF
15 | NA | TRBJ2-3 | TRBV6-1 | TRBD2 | TGTGCCAGCAGCGAAGGTAGCGGGGGGACCGATACGCAGTATTTT | CASSEGSGGTDTQYF
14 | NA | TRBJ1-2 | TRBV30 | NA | TGTGCCTGGGATCGTCAAACCGGGGTACGAGGCTACACCTTC | CAWDRQTGVRGYTF
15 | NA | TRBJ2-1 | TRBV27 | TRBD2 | TGTGCCAGCAGTTTCGCGGGGAGGGTTTTTAATGAGCAGTTCTTC | CASSFAGRVFNEQFF
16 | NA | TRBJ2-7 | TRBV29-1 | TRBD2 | TGCAGCGTTGACAAAGGCTCTAGCGGCTTCTCCTACGAGCAGTACTTC | CSVDKGSSGFSYEQYF
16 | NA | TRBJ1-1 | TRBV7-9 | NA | TGTGCCAGCAGCTTCCCACTACCGGGGAAGAACACTGAAGCTTTCTTT | CASSFPLPGKNTEAFF
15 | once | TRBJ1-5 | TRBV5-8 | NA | TGTGCCAGCAGCTTGGGACAGAACTCCAATCAGCCCCAGCATTTT | CASSLGQNSNQPQHF
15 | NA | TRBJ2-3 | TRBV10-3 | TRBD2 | TGTGCCATCGGTCGGCTAGCGGGAGGTGCAGATACGCAGTATTTT | CAIGRLAGGADTQYF
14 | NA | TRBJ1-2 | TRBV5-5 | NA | TGTGCCAGCAGCTTGCCTGGGAGTATCGCTGGCTACACCTTC | CASSLPGSIAGYTF
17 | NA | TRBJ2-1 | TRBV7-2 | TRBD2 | TGTGCCAGCAGCTTAATAGCGGGGGGTCCCTCCGGGAATGAGCAGTTCTTC | CASSLIAGGPSGNEQFF
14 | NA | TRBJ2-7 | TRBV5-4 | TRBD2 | TGTGCCAGCAGCTTGCCGGGACTACTGTACGAGCAGTACTTC | CASSLPGLLYEQYF
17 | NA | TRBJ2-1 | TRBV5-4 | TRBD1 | TGTGCCAGCAGCTCAATAGGAGGGACAGGGGGCGGTTATGAGCAGTTCTTC | CASSSIGGTGGGYEQFF
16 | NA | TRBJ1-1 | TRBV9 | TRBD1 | TGTGCCAGCAGCCCAGGACCAGGGGGCCGGGGAACTGAAGCTTTCTTT | CASSPGPGGRGTEAFF
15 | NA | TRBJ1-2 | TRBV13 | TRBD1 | TGTGCCAGCAGCTCCTCCGGGACAGGAAACTATGGCTACACCTTC | CASSSSGTGNYGYTF
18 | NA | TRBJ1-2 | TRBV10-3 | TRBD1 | TGTGCCATCAGTAAAGTTGGGACAGGGGGCAAGTCGGACTATGGCTACACCTTC | CAISKVGTGGKSDYGYTF
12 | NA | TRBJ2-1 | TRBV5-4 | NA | TGTGCCTCAGGAAAATCCTACAATGAGCAGTTCTTC | CASGKSYNEQFF
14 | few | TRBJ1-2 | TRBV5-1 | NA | TGCGCCAGCAGCTACGGGGGGGGTTCTTATGGCTACACCTTC | CASSYGGGSYGYTF
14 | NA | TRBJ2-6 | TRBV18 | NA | TGTGCCAGCTCCAGGGAAACTGGGGCCAACGTCCTGACTTTC | CASSRETGANVLTF
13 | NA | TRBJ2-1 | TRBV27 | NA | TGTGCCAGCGGCGGCGGATCTTACAATGAGCAGTTCTTC | CASGGGSYNEQFF
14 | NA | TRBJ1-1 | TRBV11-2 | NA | TGTGCCAGCAGCCAAGGAGTCCTCGGCACTGAAGCTTTCTTT | CASSQGVLGTEAFF
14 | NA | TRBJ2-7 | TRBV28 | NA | TGTGCCAGCAGGTTGACAGGACGCTCCTACGAGCAGTACTTC | CASRLTGRSYEQYF
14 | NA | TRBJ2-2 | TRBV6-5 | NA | TGTGCCAGCAGTTACTCGACGGGAAACGGGGAGCTGTTTTTT | CASSYSTGNGELFF
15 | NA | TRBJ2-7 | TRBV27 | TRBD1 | TGTGCCAGCAGTGTGCCGGGACAGGGGTTCTACGAGCAGTACTTC | CASSVPGQGFYEQYF
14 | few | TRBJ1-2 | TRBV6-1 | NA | TGTGCCAGCACCTCCTCGGCAGGAAACTATGGCTACACCTTC | CASTSSAGNYGYTF
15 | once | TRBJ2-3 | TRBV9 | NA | TGTGCCAGCAGCGTAGGAATCTATGGCACAGATACGCAGTATTTT | CASSVGIYGTDTQYF
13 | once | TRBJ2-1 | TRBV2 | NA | TGTGCCAGCAGTCGGGGAACCTACAATGAGCAGTTCTTC | CASSRGTYNEQFF
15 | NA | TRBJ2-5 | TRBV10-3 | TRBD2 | TGTGCCATCAGTGAGTCAGTCGCGGGAGATGAGACCCAGTACTTC | CAISESVAGDETQYF
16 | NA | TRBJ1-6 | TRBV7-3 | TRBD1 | TGTGCCAGCAGCCGGGACAGGAGCTCCTATAATTCACCCCTCCACTTT | CASSRDRSSYNSPLHF
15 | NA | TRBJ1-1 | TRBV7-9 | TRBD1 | TGTGCCAGCAGCCCCCCCGGGACAGGGGTCACTGAAGCTTTCTTT | CASSPPGTGVTEAFF